Only a few counts were recorded for the clone carrying this T cell receptor beta chain. Its antigen is still unknown. This entry comes from a study of human T cells and chemical hapten exposure. General study findings and limits: Expanded TCR sets contained significantly more large CDR3 similarity clusters than controls. Unchanged with DPC sensitization were TCRs above 1 in 1000 frequency. As the donors had alopecia, their immune response may differ from healthy people's.

Germline CDR1 and CDR2: SGHRS and YFSETQ. Trimming at V came to 4 bases and at J to 3 bases, leaving 9 bases not matched to a gene. The CDR3 sequence is 15 residues long. Noted time point: patch test 3, about 24 weeks after DPC sensitization. Specified treatment: therapeutic diphenylcyclopropenone sensitization with weekly scalp DPC. Researchers extracted total RNA from unfractionated whole blood. TCRdb ran MiXCR on the RACE reads and lists one entry per CDR3 protein. The data contain around 130,000 distinct CDR3 sequences, approximately 10% of them seen just once; the ten biggest clones take up 2% to 2.5%.

This TCR derives from a woman in her fifties or sixties with alopecia areata. Some clones in this sample may be carry-over from other donors' samples. The genes are TRBV5-1 and TRBJ2-5, with 7 bases identical to TRBD2. The material sequenced was whole blood, taken in connection with sensitization to the hapten diphenylcyclopropenone (DPC). The CDR3 DNA reads as TGCGCCAGCAGCCCTGACGGGGGGTCGGAAGAGACCCAGTACTTC. Amino acid sequence: CASSPDGGSEETQYF. Full variable domain (rest looked up from reference TRBV5-1 and TRBJ2-5): KAGVTQTPRYLIKTRGQQVTLSCSPISGHRSVSWYQQTPGQGLQFLFEYFSETQRNKGNFPGRFSGRQFSNSRSEMNVSTLELGDSALYLCASSPDGGSEETQYFGPGTRLLVL.